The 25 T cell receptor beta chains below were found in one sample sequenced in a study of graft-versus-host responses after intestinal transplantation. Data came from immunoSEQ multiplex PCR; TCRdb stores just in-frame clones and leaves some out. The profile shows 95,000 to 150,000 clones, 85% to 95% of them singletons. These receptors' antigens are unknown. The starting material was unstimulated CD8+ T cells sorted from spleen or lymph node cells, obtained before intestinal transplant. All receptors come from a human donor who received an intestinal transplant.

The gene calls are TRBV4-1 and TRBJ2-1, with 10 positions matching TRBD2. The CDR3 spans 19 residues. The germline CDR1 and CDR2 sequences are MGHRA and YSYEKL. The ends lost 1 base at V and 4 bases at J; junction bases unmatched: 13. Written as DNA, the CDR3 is TGCGCCAGCAGCCAAGGGAGCGGGAGGGGCGGATGGGTTTACAATGAGCAGTTCTTC. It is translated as CASSQGSGRGGWVYNEQFF.

The CDR3: CASSPFNQETQYF. CDR3 nucleotide sequence: TGTGCCAGCAGCCCTTTTAATCAAGAGACCCAGTACTTC. The chain joins TRBV7-6 to TRBJ2-5; D ambiguous. Deletions cut 5 bases from V and 2 bases from J, with 9 bases between. From germline, CDR1 is SGHVS and CDR2 FNYEAQ. The CDR3 loop spans 13 amino acids.

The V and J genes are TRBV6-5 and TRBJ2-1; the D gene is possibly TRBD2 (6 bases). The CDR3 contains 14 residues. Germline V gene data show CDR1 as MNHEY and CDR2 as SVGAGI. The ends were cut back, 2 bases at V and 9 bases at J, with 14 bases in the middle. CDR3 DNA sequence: TGTGCCAGCAGTTACGTCGCGGGGTACGGTGAGCAGTTCTTC. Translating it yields CASSYVAGYGEQFF.

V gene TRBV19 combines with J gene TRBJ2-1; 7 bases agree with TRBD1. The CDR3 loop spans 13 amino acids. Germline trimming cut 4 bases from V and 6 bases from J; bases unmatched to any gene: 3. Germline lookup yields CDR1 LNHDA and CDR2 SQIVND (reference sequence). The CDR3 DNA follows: TGTGCCAGTAGTACTTGGGACAGCAATGAGCAGTTCTTC. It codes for CASSTWDSNEQFF.

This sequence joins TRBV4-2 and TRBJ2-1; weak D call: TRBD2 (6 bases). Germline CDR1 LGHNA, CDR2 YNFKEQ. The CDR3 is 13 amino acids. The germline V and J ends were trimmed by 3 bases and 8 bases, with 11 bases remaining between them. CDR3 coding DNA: TGTGCCAGCAGCCATGGAGCTAGCGATGAGCAGTTCTTC. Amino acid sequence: CASSHGASDEQFF.

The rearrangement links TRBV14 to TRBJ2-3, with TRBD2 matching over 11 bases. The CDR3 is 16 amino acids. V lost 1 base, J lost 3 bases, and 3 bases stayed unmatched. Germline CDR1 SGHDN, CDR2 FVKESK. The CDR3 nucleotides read TGTGCCAGCAGCCAAGGCGTAGCGGGAGGGACAGATACGCAGTATTTT. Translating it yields CASSQGVAGGTDTQYF.

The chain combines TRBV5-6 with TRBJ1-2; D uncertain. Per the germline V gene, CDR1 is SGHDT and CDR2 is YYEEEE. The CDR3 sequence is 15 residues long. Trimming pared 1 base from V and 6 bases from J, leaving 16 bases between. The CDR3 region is CASSLRVGLMDGYTF. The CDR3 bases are TGTGCCAGCAGCTTGCGGGTGGGTCTAATGGATGGCTACACCTTC. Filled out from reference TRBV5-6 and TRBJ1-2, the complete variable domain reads DAGVTQSPTHLIKTRGQQVTLRCSPKSGHDTVSWYQQALGQGPQFIFQYYEEEERQRGNFPDRFSGHQFPNYSSELNVNALLLGDSALYLCASSLRVGLMDGYTFGSGTRLTVV.

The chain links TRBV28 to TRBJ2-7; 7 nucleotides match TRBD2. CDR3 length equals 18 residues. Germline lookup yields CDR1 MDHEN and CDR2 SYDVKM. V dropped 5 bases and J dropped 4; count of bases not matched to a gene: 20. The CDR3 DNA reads TGTGCCAGCAGTCCCATAGGGCTAGCGGCCGCTTATCATTACGAGCAGTACTTC. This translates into CASSPIGLAAAYHYEQYF.

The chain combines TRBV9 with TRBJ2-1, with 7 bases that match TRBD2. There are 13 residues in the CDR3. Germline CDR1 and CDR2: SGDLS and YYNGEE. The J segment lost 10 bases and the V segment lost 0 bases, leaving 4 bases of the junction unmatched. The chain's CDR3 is CASSVGLAGEQFF. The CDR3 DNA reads TGTGCCAGCAGCGTAGGACTAGCCGGCGAGCAGTTCTTC.

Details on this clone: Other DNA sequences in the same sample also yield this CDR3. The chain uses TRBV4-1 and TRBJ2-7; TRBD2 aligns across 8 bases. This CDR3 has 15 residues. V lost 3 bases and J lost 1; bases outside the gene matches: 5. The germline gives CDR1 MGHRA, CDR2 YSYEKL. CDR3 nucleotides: TGCGCCAGCAGCCAGGAAGGACTAGCTTCCTACGAGCAGTACTTC. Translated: CASSQEGLASYEQYF.

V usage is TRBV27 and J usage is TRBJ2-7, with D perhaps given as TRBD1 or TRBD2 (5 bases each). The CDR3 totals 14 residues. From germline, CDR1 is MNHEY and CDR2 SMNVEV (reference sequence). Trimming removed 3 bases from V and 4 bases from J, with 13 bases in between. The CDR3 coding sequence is TGTGCCAGCAGTTTGGCAGGGCGGAGGTACGAGCAGTACTTC. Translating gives CASSLAGRRYEQYF.

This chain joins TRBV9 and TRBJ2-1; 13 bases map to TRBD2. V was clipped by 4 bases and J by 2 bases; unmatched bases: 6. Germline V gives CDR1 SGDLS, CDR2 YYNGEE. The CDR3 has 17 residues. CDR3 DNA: TGTGCCAGCAGCCTCCGGACTAGCGGGAGCCCCTACAATGAGCAGTTCTTC. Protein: CASSLRTSGSPYNEQFF.

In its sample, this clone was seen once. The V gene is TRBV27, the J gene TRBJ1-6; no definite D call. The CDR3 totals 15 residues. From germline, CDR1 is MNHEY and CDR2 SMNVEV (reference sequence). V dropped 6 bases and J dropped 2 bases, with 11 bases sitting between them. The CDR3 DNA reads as TGTGCCAGCAGCCCGACGGGGACCTATAATTCACCCCTCCACTTT. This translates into CASSPTGTYNSPLHF.

CDR3 protein: CASSSDRNEAFF. The CDR3 DNA follows: TGTGCCAGCAGCTCGGACAGGAATGAAGCTTTCTTT. The chain joins TRBV5-5 to TRBJ1-1; the match to TRBD1 covers 7 bases. Looked up from germline, CDR1 is SGHKS and CDR2 is YYEKEE (reference sequence). With 3 bases clipped from V and 7 bases from J, the junction kept 3 bases outside the gene matches. This CDR3 is built from 12 residues.

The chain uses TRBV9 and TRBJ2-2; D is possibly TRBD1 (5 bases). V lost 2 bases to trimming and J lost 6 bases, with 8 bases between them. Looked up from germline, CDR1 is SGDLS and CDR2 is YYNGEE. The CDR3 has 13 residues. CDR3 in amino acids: CASSVWGAGELFF. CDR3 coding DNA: TGTGCCAGCAGCGTCTGGGGCGCCGGGGAGCTGTTTTTT.

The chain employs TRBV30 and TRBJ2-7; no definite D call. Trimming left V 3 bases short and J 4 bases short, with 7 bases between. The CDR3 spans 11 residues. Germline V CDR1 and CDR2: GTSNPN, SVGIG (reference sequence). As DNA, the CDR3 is TGTGCCTGGAGCCTGGGGTACGAGCAGTACTTC. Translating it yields CAWSLGYEQYF.

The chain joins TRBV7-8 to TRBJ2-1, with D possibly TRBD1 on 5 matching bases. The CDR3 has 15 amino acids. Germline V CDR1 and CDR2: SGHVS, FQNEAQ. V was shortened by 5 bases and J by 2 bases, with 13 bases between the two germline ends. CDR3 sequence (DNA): TGTGCCAGCAGCCCCGAGACAGTTCCCTACAATGAGCAGTTCTTC. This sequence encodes CASSPETVPYNEQFF.

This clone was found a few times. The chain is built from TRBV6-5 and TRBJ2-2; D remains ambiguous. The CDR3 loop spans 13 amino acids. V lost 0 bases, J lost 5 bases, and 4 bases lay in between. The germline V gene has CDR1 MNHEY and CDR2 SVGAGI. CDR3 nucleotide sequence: TGTGCCAGCAGTTACTCTATAACCGGGGAGCTGTTTTTT. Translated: CASSYSITGELFF.

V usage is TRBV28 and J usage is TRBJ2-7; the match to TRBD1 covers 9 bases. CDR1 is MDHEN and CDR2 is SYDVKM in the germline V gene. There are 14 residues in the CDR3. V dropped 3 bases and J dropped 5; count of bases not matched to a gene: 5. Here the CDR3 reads CASSLGTGIHEQYF. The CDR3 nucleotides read TGTGCCAGCAGTTTGGGGACAGGGATCCACGAGCAGTACTTC.

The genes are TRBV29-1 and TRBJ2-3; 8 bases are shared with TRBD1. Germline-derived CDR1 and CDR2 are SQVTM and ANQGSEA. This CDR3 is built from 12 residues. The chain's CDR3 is CAGTGPTDTQYF. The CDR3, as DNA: TGCGCAGGGACAGGTCCCACAGATACGCAGTATTTT.

CDR3 bases: TGTGCCAGCAGTCGATTAGCGGGAGGCGACTACGAGCAGTACTTC. This sequence encodes CASSRLAGGDYEQYF. This chain connects TRBV27 to TRBJ2-7, with 10 bases identical to TRBD2. CDR3 length equals 15 residues. Germline V gene data show CDR1 as MNHEY and CDR2 as SMNVEV (reference sequence). After removal of 5 bases from V and 3 bases from J, the junction contained 7 bases not matched to a gene.

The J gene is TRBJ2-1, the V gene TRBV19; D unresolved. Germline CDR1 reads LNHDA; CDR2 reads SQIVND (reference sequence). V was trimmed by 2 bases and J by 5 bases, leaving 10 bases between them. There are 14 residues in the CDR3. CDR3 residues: CASSIRLVDNEQFF. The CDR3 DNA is TGTGCCAGTAGTATAAGGCTAGTGGACAATGAGCAGTTCTTC.

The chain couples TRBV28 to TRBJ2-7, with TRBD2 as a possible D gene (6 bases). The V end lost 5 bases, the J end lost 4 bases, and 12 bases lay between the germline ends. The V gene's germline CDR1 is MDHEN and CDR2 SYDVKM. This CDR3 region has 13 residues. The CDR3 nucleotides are TGTGCCAGCAGTGCGGGAATAGGGTACGAGCAGTACTTC. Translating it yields CASSAGIGYEQYF.

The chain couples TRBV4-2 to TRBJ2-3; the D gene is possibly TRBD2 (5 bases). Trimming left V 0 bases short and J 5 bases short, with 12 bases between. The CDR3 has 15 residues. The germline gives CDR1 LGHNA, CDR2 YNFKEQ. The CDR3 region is CASSQDPLAGDTQYF. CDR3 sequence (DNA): TGTGCCAGCAGCCAAGATCCCCTGGCGGGAGATACGCAGTATTTT.

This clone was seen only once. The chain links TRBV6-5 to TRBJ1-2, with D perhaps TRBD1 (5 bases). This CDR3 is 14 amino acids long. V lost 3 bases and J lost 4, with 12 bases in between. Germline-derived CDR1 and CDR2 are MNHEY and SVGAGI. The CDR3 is CASSYGGASYGYTF. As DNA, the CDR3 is TGTGCCAGCAGTTATGGAGGGGCCAGCTATGGCTACACCTTC.